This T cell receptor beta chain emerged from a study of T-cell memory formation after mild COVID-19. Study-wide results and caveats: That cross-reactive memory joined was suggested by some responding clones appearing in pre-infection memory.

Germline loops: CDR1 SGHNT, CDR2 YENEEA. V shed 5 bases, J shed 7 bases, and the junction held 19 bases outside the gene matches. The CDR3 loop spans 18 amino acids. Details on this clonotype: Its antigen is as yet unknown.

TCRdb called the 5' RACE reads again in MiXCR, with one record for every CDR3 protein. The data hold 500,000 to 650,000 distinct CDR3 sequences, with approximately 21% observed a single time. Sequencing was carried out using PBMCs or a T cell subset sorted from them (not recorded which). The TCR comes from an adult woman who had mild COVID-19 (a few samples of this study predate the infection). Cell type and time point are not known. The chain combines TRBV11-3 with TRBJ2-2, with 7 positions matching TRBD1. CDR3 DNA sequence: TGTGCCAGCAGCCTCGTACAGGGGCACAAAACCGATAACGGGGAGCTGTTTTTT. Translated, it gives CASSLVQGHKTDNGELFF.